A selection of T cell receptor beta chains follows, all from one sample in a study of blood T cell repertoires in COVID-19. TCRdb's table, derived via immunoSEQ multiplex PCR, lists solely in-frame clones and lacks some. Of over 150,000 clones detected, about 95% appear once; the ten largest clones hold approximately 0.69%. Specimen: peripheral blood. These receptors originate from a man aged 30 to 39 with COVID-19, enrolled during active disease. CDR3s include the opening cysteine and the closing phenylalanine or tryptophan. A D gene is named only where the DNA matches it firmly. Clone size appears in some rows only: once, few, many, or a class for an expanded clone.

V gene	clone size	J gene	D gene	CDR3 protein	CDR3 DNA
TRBV2	-	TRBJ1-2	-	CASRGGATIGYTF	TGTGCCAGCCGCGGGGGGGCGACGATCGGCTACACCTTC
TRBV5-6	once	TRBJ1-3	-	CASSLGQEGTIYF	TGTGCCAGCAGCTTGGGTCAGGAGGGCACCATATATTTT
TRBV28	-	TRBJ1-2	-	CASSLRRDGYTF	TGTGCCAGCAGCCTCCGCAGGGATGGCTACACCTTC
TRBV3-1/TRBV3-2	-	TRBJ1-1	-	CASSQALDRRDTEAFF	TGTGCCAGCAGCCAGGCTTTAGACAGGCGCGACACTGAAGCTTTCTTT
TRBV10-1	-	TRBJ1-6	-	CASSEQLPGDSPLHF	TGCGCCAGCAGTGAACAACTTCCCGGGGATTCACCCCTCCACTTT
TRBV5-5	-	TRBJ1-6	TRBD1	CASSNPGQNSPLHF	TGTGCCAGCAGCAACCCGGGACAGAATTCACCCCTCCACTTT
TRBV5-1	-	TRBJ1-1	-	CASSLGSITESNTEAFF	TGCGCCAGCAGCTTGGGGTCTATAACAGAATCGAACACTGAAGCTTTCTTT
TRBV7-2	-	TRBJ1-1	-	CASSLVRDSVQAFF	TGTGCCAGCAGCTTAGTCAGGGACTCAGTTCAAGCTTTCTTT
TRBV5-1	-	TRBJ2-3	-	CASSFGGQVGTDTQYF	TGCGCCAGCAGCTTCGGGGGGCAGGTCGGCACAGATACGCAATATTTT
TRBV24-1	-	TRBJ2-5	TRBD1	CATSDPGQVTQETQYF	TGTGCCACCAGTGACCCTGGACAGGTGACCCAAGAGACCCAGTACTTC
TRBV2	-	TRBJ2-3	-	CASTMTGITDTQYF	TGTGCCAGCACTATGACAGGAATCACAGATACGCAGTATTTT
TRBV21-1	-	TRBJ1-5	-	CASSAFRGDTSQPQHF	TGTGCCAGCAGCGCCTTCCGGGGGGACACATCTCAGCCCCAGCATTTT
TRBV7-9	once	TRBJ2-7	-	CASSGDRDTPYEQYF	TGTGCCAGCAGCGGGGACCGGGACACCCCCTACGAGCAGTACTTC
TRBV30	-	TRBJ1-5	-	CAWGIDQPQHF	TGTGCCTGGGGGATAGATCAGCCCCAGCATTTT
TRBV9	once	TRBJ1-1	TRBD1	CASSAHGQGNTEAFF	TGTGCCAGCAGCGCACACGGACAGGGGAACACTGAAGCTTTCTTT
TRBV7-3	-	TRBJ2-3	TRBD1	CASSPTGGTDTQYF	TGTGCCAGCAGCCCAACAGGGGGAACAGATACGCAGTATTTT
TRBV10-3	-	TRBJ2-7	-	CAISVGQTYEQYF	TGTGCCATCAGTGTGGGGCAGACCTACGAGCAGTACTTC
TRBV20-1	-	TRBJ2-5	TRBD2	CSASNSGGVGETQYF	TGCAGTGCTAGTAATAGCGGGGGGGTCGGGGAGACCCAGTACTTC
TRBV19	-	TRBJ1-2	-	CASSPGQLNYGYTF	TGTGCCAGTAGTCCCGGACAGCTAAACTATGGCTACACCTTC